This passage covers 16 T cell receptor beta chains from one sample sequenced in a study of OX40 agonist ivuxolimab in advanced cancers. This table comes from immunoSEQ multiplex PCR, and its TCRdb copy is limited to in-frame clones, with some not included. The table shows 65,000 to 85,000 clones, with 75% to 90% occurring only once. The sample was CD4+ or CD8+ T cells sorted from blood, taken in a trial of the OX40 agonist ivuxolimab. Source of these receptors: an adult with an advanced solid tumor such as melanoma, head and neck, liver or kidney cancer.

The V gene is TRBV6-5, the J gene TRBJ1-1, with 8 bases that match TRBD1. Germline CDR1 MNHEY, CDR2 SVGAGI. The CDR3 covers 14 residues. Trimming at V came to 6 bases and at J to 5 bases, leaving 8 bases not matched to a gene. CDR3 protein: CASRRDRGWTEAFF. The CDR3 coding sequence is TGTGCCAGCAGGAGAGACAGGGGATGGACTGAAGCTTTCTTT.

The gene calls are TRBV9 and TRBJ2-3; TRBD2 is a possible D gene (5 bases). V lost 4 bases and J lost 3, with 12 bases in between. The CDR3 runs 14 residues. CDR1 is SGDLS, CDR2 YYNGEE, per germline. This CDR3 reads CASSSPSGTDTQYF. The CDR3 coding sequence is TGTGCCAGCAGCTCGCCCAGCGGAACAGATACGCAGTATTTT.

This chain uses TRBV5-1 with TRBJ1-2, with 7 nucleotides matching TRBD1. Germline lookup yields CDR1 SGHRS and CDR2 YFSETQ. The trim removed 4 bases at V and 2 bases at J, leaving 5 bases unmatched. This CDR3 comprises 14 residues. For the CDR3, the DNA is TGCGCCAGCAGCCCACCGGGACAGAACTATGGCTACACCTTC. Its translation: CASSPPGQNYGYTF.

This clone has a handful of counts. V gene TRBV7-3 combines with J gene TRBJ2-2, with D possibly TRBD2 on 6 matching bases. Per the germline V gene, CDR1 is SGHTA and CDR2 is FQGTGA. V was cut by 11 bases and J by 4 bases, with 20 bases left in between. The CDR3 covers 15 residues. CDR3 bases: TGTGCCGGCCGCGGGACCTTACAAGCCACCGGGGAGCTGTTTTTT. This sequence encodes CAGRGTLQATGELFF. The variable domain in full, with the rest retrieved from reference TRBV7-3 and TRBJ2-2, is GAGVSQTPSNKVTEKGKYVELRCDPISGHTALYWYRQSLGQGPEFLIYFQGTGAADDSGLPNDRFFAVRPEGSVSTLKIQRTERGDSAVYLCAGRGTLQATGELFFGEGSRLTVL.

The chain links TRBV10-3 to TRBJ2-5, with 7 bases matching TRBD2. Germline assignment: CDR1 ENHRY and CDR2 SYGVKD. Trimming took 0 bases from V and 10 from J; bases not matched to a gene: 14. The CDR3 contains 16 residues. Here the CDR3 reads CAISESFGGSGGDQYF. DNA for the CDR3: TGTGCCATCAGTGAGTCTTTCGGCGGGTCGGGGGGTGACCAGTACTTC.

V and J are TRBV11-2 and TRBJ1-1; D ambiguous. The length of the CDR3 is 13 residues. Germline V gene data show CDR1 as SGHAT and CDR2 as FQNNGV. Trimming stripped 1 base from V and 7 bases from J, with 10 bases between. As DNA, the CDR3 is TGTGCCAGCAGCTTAGGGGAGAAGCTTGAAGCTTTCTTT. Translation: CASSLGEKLEAFF.

Points on this clone: A read error may account for a junction end that differs from germline. The chain is built from TRBV7-2 and TRBJ2-5, with a weak D call TRBD2 (6 bases). The germline gives CDR1 SGHTA, CDR2 FQGNSA. The length of the CDR3 is 15 residues. The CDR3 DNA is TGTGCCAGCAGTCCCGGGACTGGACCCCAACAGACCCAGTACTTC. Translation: CASSPGTGPQQTQYF.

The J gene is TRBJ2-1, the V gene TRBV11-3; D is undetermined. Germline V gene lookup returns CDR1 SGHNT and CDR2 YENEEA. The CDR3 has 13 amino acids. V was trimmed by 4 bases and J by 8 bases, leaving 12 bases between them. In nucleotides, the CDR3 is TGTGCCAGCAGCTACTGGACCGCCCATGAGCAGTTCTTC. It translates to CASSYWTAHEQFF.

The chain recombines TRBV2 with TRBJ2-1; D not resolved. V was trimmed by 8 bases and J by 3 bases, leaving 5 bases between them. The V gene's germline CDR1 is SNHLY and CDR2 FYNNEI. This CDR3 spans 11 amino acids. The CDR3 DNA is TGTGCCAGCGGCTACTACAATGAGCAGTTCTTC. It translates to CASGYYNEQFF.

J is TRBJ2-2 and V is TRBV7-9; perhaps TRBD1 as D (5 bases). This CDR3 is 18 amino acids long. In germline, CDR1 is SEHNR, CDR2 FQNEAQ (reference sequence). V lost 4 bases and J lost 4, with 22 bases in between. The CDR3 loop is CASSSLSHQGSGTGELFF. For the CDR3, the DNA is TGTGCCAGCAGCTCGTTATCCCATCAGGGTTCGGGCACCGGGGAGCTGTTTTTT.

The chain uses TRBV18 and TRBJ2-7; D remains ambiguous. Germline lookup yields CDR1 KGHSH and CDR2 LQKENI. The ends were cut back, 3 bases at V and 5 bases at J, with 11 bases in the middle. The CDR3 is made up of 13 amino acids. This CDR3 is CASSPPGLNEQYF. DNA of the CDR3: TGTGCCAGCTCACCCCCGGGCCTCAACGAGCAGTACTTC.

This clone turned up a few times. This chain uses TRBV5-1 with TRBJ2-5, with 9 bases identical to TRBD1. The ends lost 4 bases at V and 1 base at J; junction bases unmatched: 5. This CDR3 spans 15 amino acids. CDR1 and CDR2 from the germline V gene are SGHRS and YFSETQ. CDR3 bases: TGCGCCAGCAGCATACAGGGGGCCCTCCAAGAGACCCAGTACTTC. This translates into CASSIQGALQETQYF.

The genes are TRBV5-6 and TRBJ2-2; the D gene is possibly TRBD2 (6 bases). This CDR3 region has 15 residues. Germline V gene lookup returns CDR1 SGHDT and CDR2 YYEEEE. Trimming pared 6 bases from V and 4 bases from J, leaving 16 bases between. The CDR3 nucleotides read TGTGCCAGCACAGGCCTGAGGGAGGCCACCGGGGAGCTGTTTTTT. Translated, it gives CASTGLREATGELFF. Full variable domain (remainder filled in from reference TRBV5-6 and TRBJ2-2): DAGVTQSPTHLIKTRGQQVTLRCSPKSGHDTVSWYQQALGQGPQFIFQYYEEEERQRGNFPDRFSGHQFPNYSSELNVNALLLGDSALYLCASTGLREATGELFFGEGSRLTVL.

J is TRBJ1-5 and V is TRBV5-6; D might be TRBD1 (5 bases). With 0 bases removed from V and 1 base from J, the gap between germline ends came to 5 bases. This CDR3 has 14 residues. CDR1 and CDR2 (germline): SGHDT, YYEEEE. The CDR3 is CASSLGQSNQPQHF. DNA of the CDR3: TGTGCCAGCAGCTTGGGACAGAGCAATCAGCCCCAGCATTTT. Full variable domain (outside the CDR3, taken from reference TRBV5-6 and TRBJ1-5): DAGVTQSPTHLIKTRGQQVTLRCSPKSGHDTVSWYQQALGQGPQFIFQYYEEEERQRGNFPDRFSGHQFPNYSSELNVNALLLGDSALYLCASSLGQSNQPQHFGDGTRLSIL.

A word on this clone: The junction departs from germline at one end; a sequencing error may be responsible. The V gene is TRBV7-2, the J gene TRBJ2-1; a weak D match, TRBD2 (5 bases). CDR3 length: 15 amino acids. Germline values: CDR1 SGHTA, CDR2 FQGNSA. CDR3 bases: TGTGCCAGCAGCCCCCTCCCGGCTAGCTACTATGAGCAGTTCTTC. Translated, it gives CASSPLPASYYEQFF.

V is TRBV9 and J is TRBJ2-1; tentative D call: TRBD2 (5 bases). CDR1 is SGDLS and CDR2 is YYNGEE in the germline V gene. The V and J ends lost 5 bases and 7 bases respectively, with 10 bases between them. CDR3 length equals 12 residues. CDR3 residues: CASSDRGNEQFF. In DNA, the CDR3 is TGTGCCAGCAGTGACCGGGGAAATGAGCAGTTCTTC.